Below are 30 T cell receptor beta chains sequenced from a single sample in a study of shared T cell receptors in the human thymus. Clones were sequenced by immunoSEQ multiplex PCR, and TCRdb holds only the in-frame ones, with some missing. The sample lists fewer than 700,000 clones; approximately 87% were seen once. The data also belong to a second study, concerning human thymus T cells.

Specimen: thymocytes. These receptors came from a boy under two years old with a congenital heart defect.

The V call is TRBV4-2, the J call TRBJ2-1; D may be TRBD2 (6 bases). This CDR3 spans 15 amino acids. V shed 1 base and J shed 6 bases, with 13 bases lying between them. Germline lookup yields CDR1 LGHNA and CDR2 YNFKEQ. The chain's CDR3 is CASSQVRERVNEQFF. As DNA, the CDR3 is TGTGCCAGCAGCCAAGTCCGGGAGCGGGTCAATGAGCAGTTCTTC.

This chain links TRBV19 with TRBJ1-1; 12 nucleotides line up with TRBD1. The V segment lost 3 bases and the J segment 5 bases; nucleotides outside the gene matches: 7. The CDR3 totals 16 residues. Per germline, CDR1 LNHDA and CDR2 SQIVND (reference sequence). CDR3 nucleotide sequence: TGTGCCAGTAGTATCCCGGGACAGGGGGCCATAACTGAAGCTTTCTTT. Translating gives CASSIPGQGAITEAFF.

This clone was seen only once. The CDR3 spells CSDRENTEAFF. CDR3 nucleotide sequence: TGCAGCGACAGAGAGAACACTGAAGCTTTCTTT. The chain carries TRBV29-1 and TRBJ1-1, with D uncertain. The CDR3 loop spans 11 amino acids. Trimming pared 7 bases from V and 1 base from J, leaving 7 bases between. Looked up from germline, CDR1 is SQVTM and CDR2 is ANQGSEA.

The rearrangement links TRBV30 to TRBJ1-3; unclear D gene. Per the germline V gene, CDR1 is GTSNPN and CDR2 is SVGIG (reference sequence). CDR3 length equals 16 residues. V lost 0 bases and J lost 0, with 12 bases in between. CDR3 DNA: TGTGCCTGGAGTGTACGCTATATCATCTCTGGAAACACCATATATTTT. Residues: CAWSVRYIISGNTIYF. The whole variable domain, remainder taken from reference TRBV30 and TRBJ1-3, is SQTIHQWPATLVQPVGSPLSLECTVEGTSNPNLYWYRQAAGRGLQLLFYSVGIGQISSEVPQNLSASRPQDRQFILSSKKLLLSDSGFYLCAWSVRYIISGNTIYFGEGSWLTVV.

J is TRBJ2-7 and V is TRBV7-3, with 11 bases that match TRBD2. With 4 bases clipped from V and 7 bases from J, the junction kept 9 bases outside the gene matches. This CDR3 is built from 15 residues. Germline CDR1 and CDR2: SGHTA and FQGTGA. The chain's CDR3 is CASSSTSGSREEQYF. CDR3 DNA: TGTGCCAGCAGCTCTACTAGCGGGAGTCGGGAGGAGCAGTACTTC.

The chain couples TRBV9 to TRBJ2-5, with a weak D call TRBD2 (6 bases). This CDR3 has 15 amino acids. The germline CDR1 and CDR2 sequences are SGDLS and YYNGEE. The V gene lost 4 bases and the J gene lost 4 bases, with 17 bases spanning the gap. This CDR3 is CASSPGTGLPETQYF. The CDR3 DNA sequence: TGTGCCAGCAGCCCAGGGACTGGGTTACCAGAGACCCAGTACTTC.

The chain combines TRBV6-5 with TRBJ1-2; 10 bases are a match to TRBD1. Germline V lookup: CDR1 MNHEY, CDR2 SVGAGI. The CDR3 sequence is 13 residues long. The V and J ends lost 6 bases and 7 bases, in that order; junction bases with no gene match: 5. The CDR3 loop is CASRGTGVGGYTF. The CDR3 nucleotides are TGTGCCAGCAGGGGGACAGGGGTGGGTGGCTACACCTTC.

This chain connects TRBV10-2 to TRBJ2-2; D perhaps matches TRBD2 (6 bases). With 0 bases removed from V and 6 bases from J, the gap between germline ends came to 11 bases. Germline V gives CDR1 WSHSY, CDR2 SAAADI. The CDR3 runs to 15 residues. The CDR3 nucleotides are TGCGCCAGCAGTGAGTCGAAGGGAGGACCCGGGGAGCTGTTTTTT. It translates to CASSESKGGPGELFF.

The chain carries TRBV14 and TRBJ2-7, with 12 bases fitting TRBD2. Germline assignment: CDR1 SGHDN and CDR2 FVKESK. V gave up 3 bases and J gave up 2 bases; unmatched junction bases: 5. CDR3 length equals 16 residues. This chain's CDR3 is CASSHILAGGPYEQYF. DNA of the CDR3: TGTGCCAGCAGCCATATTCTAGCGGGAGGGCCCTACGAGCAGTACTTC.

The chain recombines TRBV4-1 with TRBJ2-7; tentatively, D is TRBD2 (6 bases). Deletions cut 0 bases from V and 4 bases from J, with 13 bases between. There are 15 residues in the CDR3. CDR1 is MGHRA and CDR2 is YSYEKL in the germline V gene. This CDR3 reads CASSQDSLGGYEQYF. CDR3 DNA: TGCGCCAGCAGCCAAGATTCCCTCGGGGGATACGAGCAGTACTTC.

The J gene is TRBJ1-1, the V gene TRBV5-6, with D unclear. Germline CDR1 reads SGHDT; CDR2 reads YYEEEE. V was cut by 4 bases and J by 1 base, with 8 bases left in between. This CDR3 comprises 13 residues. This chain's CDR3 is CASSRGPNTEAFF. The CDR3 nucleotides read TGTGCCAGCAGCCGTGGGCCGAACACTGAAGCTTTCTTT. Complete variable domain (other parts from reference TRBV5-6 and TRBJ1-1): DAGVTQSPTHLIKTRGQQVTLRCSPKSGHDTVSWYQQALGQGPQFIFQYYEEEERQRGNFPDRFSGHQFPNYSSELNVNALLLGDSALYLCASSRGPNTEAFFGQGTRLTVV.

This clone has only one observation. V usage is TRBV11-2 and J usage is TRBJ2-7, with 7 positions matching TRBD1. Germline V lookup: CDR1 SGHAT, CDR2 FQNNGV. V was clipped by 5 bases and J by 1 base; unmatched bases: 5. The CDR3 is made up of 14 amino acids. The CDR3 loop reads CASSRGQLSYEQYF. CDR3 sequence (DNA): TGTGCCAGCAGCCGGGGACAGCTTTCCTACGAGCAGTACTTC.

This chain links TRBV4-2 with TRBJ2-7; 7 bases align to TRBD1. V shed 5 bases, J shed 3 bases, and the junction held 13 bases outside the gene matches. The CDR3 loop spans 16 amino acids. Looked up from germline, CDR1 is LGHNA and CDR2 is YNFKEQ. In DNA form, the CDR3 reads TGTGCCAGCAGCACCATTAACAGGGGAGACGTCTACGAGCAGTACTTC. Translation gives CASSTINRGDVYEQYF.

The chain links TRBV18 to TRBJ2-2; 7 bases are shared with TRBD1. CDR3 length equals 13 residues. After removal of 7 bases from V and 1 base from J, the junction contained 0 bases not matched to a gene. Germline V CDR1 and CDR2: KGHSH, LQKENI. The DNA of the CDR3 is TGTGCCAGCTGGACAGGGAACACCGGGGAGCTGTTTTTT. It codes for CASWTGNTGELFF. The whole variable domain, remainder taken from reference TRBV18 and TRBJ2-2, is NAGVMQNPRHLVRRRGQEARLRCSPMKGHSHVYWYRQLPEEGLKFMVYLQKENIIDESGMPKERFSAEFPKEGPSILRIQQVVRGDSAAYFCASWTGNTGELFFGEGSRLTVL.

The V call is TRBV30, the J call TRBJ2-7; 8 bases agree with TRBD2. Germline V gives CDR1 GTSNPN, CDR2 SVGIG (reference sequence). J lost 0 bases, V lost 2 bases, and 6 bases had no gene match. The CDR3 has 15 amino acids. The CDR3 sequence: CAWSRLAGHSYEQYF. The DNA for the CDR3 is TGTGCCTGGAGTCGGCTAGCGGGCCACTCCTACGAGCAGTACTTC.

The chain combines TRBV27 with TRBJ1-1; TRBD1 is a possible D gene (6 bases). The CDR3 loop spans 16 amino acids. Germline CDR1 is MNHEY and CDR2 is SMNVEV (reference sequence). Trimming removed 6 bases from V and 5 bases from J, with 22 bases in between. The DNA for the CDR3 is TGTGCCAGCAGGTGTTTGGTGGGGGGGGCTCGGACTGAAGCTTTCTTT. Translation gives CASRCLVGGARTEAFF.

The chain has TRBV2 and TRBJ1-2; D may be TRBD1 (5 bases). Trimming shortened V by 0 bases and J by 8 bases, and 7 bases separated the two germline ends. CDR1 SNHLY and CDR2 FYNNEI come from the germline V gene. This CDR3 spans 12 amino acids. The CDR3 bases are TGTGCCAGCAGTGAAGCAGGGGAAGGCTACACCTTC. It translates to CASSEAGEGYTF.

In DNA, the CDR3 is TGTGCCAGCAGCTTAGTGTCGGGACTAGTCGCCAATGAGCAGTTCTTC. It yields the protein CASSLVSGLVANEQFF. The V gene is TRBV11-2, the J gene TRBJ2-1, with 8 nucleotides matching TRBD2. The CDR3 has 16 residues. Germline CDR1 and CDR2: SGHAT and FQNNGV. V gave up 1 base and J gave up 6 bases; unmatched junction bases: 8.

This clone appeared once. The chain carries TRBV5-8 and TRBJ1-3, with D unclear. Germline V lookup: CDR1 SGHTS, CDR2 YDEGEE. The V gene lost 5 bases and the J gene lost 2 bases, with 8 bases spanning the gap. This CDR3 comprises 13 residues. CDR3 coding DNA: TGTGCCAGCAGGGGGAGGCCTGGAAACACCATATATTTT. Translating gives CASRGRPGNTIYF.

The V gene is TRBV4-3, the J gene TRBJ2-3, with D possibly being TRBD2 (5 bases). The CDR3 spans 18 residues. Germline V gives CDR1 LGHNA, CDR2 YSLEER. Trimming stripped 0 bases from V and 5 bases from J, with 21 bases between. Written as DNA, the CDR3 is TGCGCCAGCAGCCAAGAACGCAGTAGCGCTCTAAGGGAAGATACGCAGTATTTT. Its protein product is CASSQERSSALREDTQYF.

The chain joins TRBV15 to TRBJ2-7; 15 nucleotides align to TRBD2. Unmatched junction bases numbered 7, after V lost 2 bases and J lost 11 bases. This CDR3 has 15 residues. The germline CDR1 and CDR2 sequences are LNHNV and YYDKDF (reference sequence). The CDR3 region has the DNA TGTGCCACCAGCAGAACCCGGACTAGCGGGAGGGGGGAGTACTTC. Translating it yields CATSRTRTSGRGEYF.

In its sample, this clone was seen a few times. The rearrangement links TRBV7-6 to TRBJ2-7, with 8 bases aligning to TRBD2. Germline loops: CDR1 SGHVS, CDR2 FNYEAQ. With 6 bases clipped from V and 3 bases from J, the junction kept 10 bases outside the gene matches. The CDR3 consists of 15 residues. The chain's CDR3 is CASSPGTSEFYEQYF. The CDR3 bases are TGTGCCAGCAGTCCCGGGACTAGTGAGTTCTACGAGCAGTACTTC.

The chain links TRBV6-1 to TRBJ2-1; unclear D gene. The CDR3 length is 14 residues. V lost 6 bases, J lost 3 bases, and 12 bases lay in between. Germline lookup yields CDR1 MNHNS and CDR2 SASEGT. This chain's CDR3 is CASSLGGLYNEQFF. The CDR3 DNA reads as TGTGCCAGCAGCCTGGGTGGGCTCTACAATGAGCAGTTCTTC.

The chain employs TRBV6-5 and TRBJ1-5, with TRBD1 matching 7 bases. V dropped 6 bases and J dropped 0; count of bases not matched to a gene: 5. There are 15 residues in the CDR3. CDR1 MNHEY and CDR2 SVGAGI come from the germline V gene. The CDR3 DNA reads TGTGCCAGCAGGCGGACAGGTGATAGCAATCAGCCCCAGCATTTT. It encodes CASRRTGDSNQPQHF.

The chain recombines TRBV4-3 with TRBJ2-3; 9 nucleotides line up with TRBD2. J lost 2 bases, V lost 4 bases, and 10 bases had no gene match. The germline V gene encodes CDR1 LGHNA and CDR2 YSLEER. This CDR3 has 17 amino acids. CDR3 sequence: CASSRLLAGTYTDTQYF. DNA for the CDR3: TGCGCCAGCAGCCGACTACTAGCGGGTACCTACACAGATACGCAGTATTTT.

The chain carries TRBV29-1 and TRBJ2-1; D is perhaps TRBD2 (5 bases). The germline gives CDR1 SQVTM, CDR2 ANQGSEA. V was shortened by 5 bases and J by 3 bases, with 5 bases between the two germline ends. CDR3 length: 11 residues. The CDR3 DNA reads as TGCAGCGTTACTAGCTACAATGAGCAGTTCTTC. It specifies CSVTSYNEQFF.

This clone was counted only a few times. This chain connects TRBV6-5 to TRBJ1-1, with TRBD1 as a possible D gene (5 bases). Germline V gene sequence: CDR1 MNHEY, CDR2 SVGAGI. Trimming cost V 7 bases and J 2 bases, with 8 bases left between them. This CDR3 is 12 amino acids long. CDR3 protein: CASNQGNTEAFF. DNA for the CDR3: TGTGCCAGCAACCAGGGCAACACTGAAGCTTTCTTT.

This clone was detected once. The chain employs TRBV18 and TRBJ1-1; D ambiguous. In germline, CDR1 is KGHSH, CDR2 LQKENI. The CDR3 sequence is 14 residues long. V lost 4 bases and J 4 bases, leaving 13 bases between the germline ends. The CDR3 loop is CASSLGPIITEAFF. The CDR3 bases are TGTGCCAGCTCACTTGGCCCCATAATCACTGAAGCTTTCTTT.

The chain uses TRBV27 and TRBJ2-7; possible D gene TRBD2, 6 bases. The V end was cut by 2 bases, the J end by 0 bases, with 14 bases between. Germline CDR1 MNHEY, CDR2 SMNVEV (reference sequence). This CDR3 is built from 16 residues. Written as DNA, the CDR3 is TGTGCCAGCAGTTTAGGCGGGGAGGCAAGCTCCTACGAGCAGTACTTC. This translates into CASSLGGEASSYEQYF.

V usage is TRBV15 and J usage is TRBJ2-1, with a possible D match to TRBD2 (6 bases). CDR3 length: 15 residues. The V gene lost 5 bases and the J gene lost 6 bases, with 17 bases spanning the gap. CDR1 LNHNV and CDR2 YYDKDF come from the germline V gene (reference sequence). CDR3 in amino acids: CATSPRMAGSNEQFF. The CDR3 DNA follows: TGTGCCACCAGCCCCCGGATGGCGGGAAGCAATGAGCAGTTCTTC.